The clone carrying this TCR beta chain was found a few times. What it binds is not known. The sample originates from a study of T cell repertoires in cytomegalovirus infection. Study-level background: The authors relied on CMV epitopes, both recently identified HLA-C-restricted and well-studied HLA-B-restricted.

General study points: The study identified carriers of CMV plus the relevant HLA from cumulative public TCR beta family frequency. Dominating the ex vivo response were TCR beta clonotypes that were CMV-specific and HLA-C-restricted.

TCRdb re-analysed the reads in MiXCR, keeping a single row per CDR3 protein. The sample includes about 770,000 distinct CDR3 sequences, about 28% of them seen just once. Here the sequenced sample was cultured CD8+ T cells from PBMCs, taken from culture after CMV antigen stimulation. The origin of this receptor is a human donor in good health (CMV status not recorded). Some clones in this sample may be carry-over from other donors' samples.

CDR3 DNA sequence: TGTGCCAGCAGCTCGAGGGGGGCCCTGGGTGGGGAGACCCAGTACTTC. Translating gives CASSSRGALGGETQYF. The chain has TRBV7-8 and TRBJ2-5; D possibly matches TRBD1 or TRBD2 (6 bases each). The germline gives CDR1 SGHVS, CDR2 FQNEAQ. V dropped 4 bases and J dropped 5 bases, with 20 bases sitting between them. The CDR3 runs 16 residues.